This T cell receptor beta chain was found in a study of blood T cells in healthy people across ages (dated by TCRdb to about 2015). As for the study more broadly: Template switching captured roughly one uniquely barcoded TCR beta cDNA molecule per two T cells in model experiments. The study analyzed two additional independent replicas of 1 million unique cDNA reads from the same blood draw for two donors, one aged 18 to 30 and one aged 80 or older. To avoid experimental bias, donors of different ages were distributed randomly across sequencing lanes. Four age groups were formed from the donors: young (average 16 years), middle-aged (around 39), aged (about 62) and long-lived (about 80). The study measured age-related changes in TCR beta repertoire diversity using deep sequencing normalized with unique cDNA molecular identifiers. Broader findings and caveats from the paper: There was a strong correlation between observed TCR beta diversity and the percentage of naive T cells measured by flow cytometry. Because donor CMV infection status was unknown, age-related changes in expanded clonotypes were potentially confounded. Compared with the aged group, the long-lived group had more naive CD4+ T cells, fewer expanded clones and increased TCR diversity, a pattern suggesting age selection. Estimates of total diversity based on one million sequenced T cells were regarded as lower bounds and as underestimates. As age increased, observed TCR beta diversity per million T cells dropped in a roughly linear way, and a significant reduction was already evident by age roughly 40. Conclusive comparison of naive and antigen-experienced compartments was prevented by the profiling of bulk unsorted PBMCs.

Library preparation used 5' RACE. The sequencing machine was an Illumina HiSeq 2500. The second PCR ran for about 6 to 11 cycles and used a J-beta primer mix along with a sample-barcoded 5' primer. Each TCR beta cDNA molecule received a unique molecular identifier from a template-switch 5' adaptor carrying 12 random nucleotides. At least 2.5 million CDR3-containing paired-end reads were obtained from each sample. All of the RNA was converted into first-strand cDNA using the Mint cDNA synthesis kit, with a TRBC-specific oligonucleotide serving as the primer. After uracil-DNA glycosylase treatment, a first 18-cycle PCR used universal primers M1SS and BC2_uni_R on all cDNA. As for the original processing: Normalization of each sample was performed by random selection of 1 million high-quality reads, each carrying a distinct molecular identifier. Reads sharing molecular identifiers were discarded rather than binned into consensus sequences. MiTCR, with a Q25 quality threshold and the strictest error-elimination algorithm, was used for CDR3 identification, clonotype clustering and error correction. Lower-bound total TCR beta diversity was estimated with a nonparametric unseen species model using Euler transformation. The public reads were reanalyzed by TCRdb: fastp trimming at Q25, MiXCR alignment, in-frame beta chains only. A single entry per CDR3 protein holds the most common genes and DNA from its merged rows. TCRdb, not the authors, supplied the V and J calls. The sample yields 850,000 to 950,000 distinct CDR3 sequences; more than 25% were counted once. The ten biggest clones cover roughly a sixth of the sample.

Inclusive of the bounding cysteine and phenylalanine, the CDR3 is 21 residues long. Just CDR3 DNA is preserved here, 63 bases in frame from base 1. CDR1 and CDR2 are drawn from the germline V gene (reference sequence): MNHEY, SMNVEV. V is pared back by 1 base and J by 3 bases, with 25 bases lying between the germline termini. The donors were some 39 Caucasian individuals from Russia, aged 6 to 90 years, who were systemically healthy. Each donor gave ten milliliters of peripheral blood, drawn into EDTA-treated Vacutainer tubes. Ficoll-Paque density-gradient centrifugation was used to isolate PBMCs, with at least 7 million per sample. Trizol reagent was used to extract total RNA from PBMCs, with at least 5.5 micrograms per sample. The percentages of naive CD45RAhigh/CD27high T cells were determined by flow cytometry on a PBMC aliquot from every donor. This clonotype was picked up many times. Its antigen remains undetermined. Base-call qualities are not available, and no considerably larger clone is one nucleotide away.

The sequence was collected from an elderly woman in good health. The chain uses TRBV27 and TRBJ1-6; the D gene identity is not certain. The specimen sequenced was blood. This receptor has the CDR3 CASSLFLRSSGRALYNSPLHF. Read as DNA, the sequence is TGTGCCAGCAGTTTATTTCTGAGGAGTAGCGGGAGGGCTCTCTATAATTCACCCCTCCACTTT.